This TCR beta chain was captured by sequencing in a study of CD8+ T cells in alopecia areata. cDNA serving as the sequencing template came from extracted, reverse transcribed RNA. TCRdb's copy holds only in-frame clones and misses some; the assay was immunoSEQ multiplex PCR. The sample records 200,000 to 250,000 clones, 50% to 60% being singletons. The CDR3 is 12 residues long. Per the germline V gene, CDR1 is SGHAT and CDR2 is FQNNGV. The germline V and J ends were trimmed by 7 bases and 4 bases, with 10 bases remaining between them. Peripheral blood and lesional scalp punch biopsies were taken from alopecia areata patients. PBMCs yielded sorted CD4+ and CD8+ T cells.

The rearrangement links TRBV11-2 to TRBJ1-1; D ambiguous. This sequence originates from a human donor with alopecia areata. The sample was CD4+ T cells sorted from blood, taken at week 0. The CDR3 DNA follows: TGTGCCAGCATGACGTGGGGCACTGAAGCTTTCTTT. Translation: CASMTWGTEAFF.